The 7 T cell receptor beta chains below all came from one sample that was sequenced in a study of spatial heterogeneity in lung cancer. Time point indicated: sample taken at primary tumor resection. Whole RNA obtained from tumor, nontumor lung or frozen PBMC underwent sequencing without sorting. From the 5' RACE reads, TCRdb called clonotypes with MiXCR, one entry per CDR3 protein. This table has about 24,000 distinct CDR3 sequences, less than 3.5% appearing once. This material consisted of PBMCs, taken at surgery. The source of these receptors is a female donor with early-stage non-small cell lung cancer.

The chain couples TRBV15 to TRBJ2-6; TRBD2 is a possible D gene (6 bases). Trimming took off 4 bases at V and 0 bases at J, with 10 bases between the two ends. This CDR3 has 16 residues. Germline V gene sequence: CDR1 LNHNV, CDR2 YYDKDF (reference sequence). CDR3 nucleotides: TGTGCCACCAGCAAGGAGGGGACCTCTGGGGCCAACGTCCTGACTTTC. Translation gives CATSKEGTSGANVLTF.

This clonotype came up many times. The rearrangement joins TRBV7-7 to TRBJ2-5, with 9 bases lining up with TRBD2. Germline values: CDR1 SSHAT, CDR2 FNYEAQ (reference sequence). The V gene end was trimmed by 3 bases and the J gene end by 2 bases; junction bases not matched to a gene: 7. The CDR3 consists of 16 residues. The DNA of the CDR3 is TGTGCCAGCAGCTTTGAAGCGGGAGGTTATCAAGAGACCCAGTACTTC. Encoded protein: CASSFEAGGYQETQYF.

This clonotype was observed many times. The V and J genes are TRBV5-1 and TRBJ1-1, with TRBD1 identical over 8 bases. CDR1 is SGHRS, CDR2 YFSETQ, per germline. This CDR3 region has 14 residues. V lost 4 bases, J lost 3 bases, and 5 bases stayed unmatched. Here the CDR3 reads CASSIGQGYTEAFF. The DNA of the CDR3 is TGCGCCAGCAGCATCGGACAGGGCTACACTGAAGCTTTCTTT.

This clonotype was observed a handful of times. The chain employs TRBV20-1 and TRBJ2-4; the D is unclear. Germline CDR1 reads DFQATT; CDR2 reads SNEGSKA (reference sequence). V was clipped by 1 base and J by 0 bases, with 4 bases between them. The CDR3 is 13 residues long. In DNA, the CDR3 is TGCAGTGCTAGAGTGCCAGCCAAAAACATTCAGTACTTC. This translates into CSARVPAKNIQYF.

Regarding this clonotype: A read error may be the cause here, since a much bigger clone is one base away. The chain combines TRBV28 with TRBJ2-3; D ambiguous. CDR1 is MDHEN, CDR2 SYDVKM, per germline. The CDR3 extends over 15 amino acids. The DNA of the CDR3 is TGTGCCAGCAGTTTATGGGCCAGCCGCACAGTTACGCAGTATTTT. Protein sequence: CASSLWASRTVTQYF.

The table lists this clonotype with many counts. This chain links TRBV27 with TRBJ2-2; the match to TRBD2 covers 7 bases. J was trimmed by 4 bases and V by 1 base; bases with no gene match: 3. The V gene's germline CDR1 is MNHEY and CDR2 SMNVEV (reference sequence). This CDR3 has 15 amino acids. Here the CDR3 DNA reads TGTGCCAGCAGTTTATGGCCTAGCGGCACCGGGGAGCTGTTTTTT. It specifies CASSLWPSGTGELFF.

This clonotype has ten or more counts. J is TRBJ2-5 and V is TRBV9; D might be TRBD2 (5 bases). The CDR3 contains 15 residues. Germline lookup yields CDR1 SGDLS and CDR2 YYNGEE. Deletions cut 4 bases from V and 2 bases from J, with 15 bases between. CDR3 coding DNA: TGTGCCAGCAGCCCCCCCGGGGAGCGGCAAGAGACCCAGTACTTC. This encodes CASSPPGERQETQYF.